The source of this T cell receptor beta chain is a study of control samples from healthy donors and cancer patients. The table came from immunoSEQ multiplex PCR; TCRdb's copy has only in-frame clones and leaves some out. The table includes about 160,000 clones, roughly 90% detected once. Input material: blood. The receptor's source is a man under 40 in good health.

CDR3 coding DNA: TGCGCCAGCAGCTTAGGACGGACCCCCTACGAGCAGTACTTC. Amino acids: CASSLGRTPYEQYF. The chain employs TRBV5-1 and TRBJ2-7, with unresolved D. The germline CDR1 and CDR2 sequences are SGHRS and YFSETQ. The CDR3 has 14 residues. Trimming took 2 bases from V and 2 from J, leaving 11 bases between them.